In its sample, the clone carrying this T cell receptor beta chain was seen many times. Its antigen is unidentified. Construction of TCR beta libraries was performed using quantitative 5'-RACE with molecular barcodes. From the 5' RACE reads, TCRdb called clonotypes with MiXCR, one entry per CDR3 protein. The sample lists about 240,000 distinct CDR3 sequences, approximately 24% occurring once. This entry is derived from a study of CD8 T cells in ankylosing spondylitis. The study, taken as a whole, reports: Several of the motif variants were reported before in synovial fluid and blood from reactive arthritis. Reportedly, significant enrichment of disease-linked clones occurred in matched ankylosing spondylitis synovial fluid. A TCR beta motif of eight highly homologous variants appeared characteristic of ankylosing spondylitis blood.

The CDR3 is 14 amino acids. Trimming removed 5 bases at V and 0 bases at J, with 11 bases between. Germline V lookup: CDR1 SQVTM, CDR2 ANQGSEA. The receptor's source is a male donor with ankylosing spondylitis or in good health (not recorded which). The sequenced material came from blood, either unsorted or a sorted T cell fraction (not recorded which). The chain joins TRBV29-1 to TRBJ1-3; D remains ambiguous. This CDR3 is CSVLLAVSGNTIYF. The DNA of the CDR3 is TGCAGCGTTCTCCTGGCTGTCTCTGGAAACACCATATATTTT.